This T cell receptor beta chain originates from a study of blood T cell repertoires in COVID-19. Across the whole study: T cells, B-cell-depleted T cells, or PBMCs supplied cDNA or gDNA.

This CDR3 is built from 13 residues. Germline V gives CDR1 LNHDA, CDR2 SQIVND (reference sequence). V was cut by 10 bases and J by 5 bases, with 17 bases left in between. Seattle patients were enrolled while actively infected and followed longitudinally. Using immunoSEQ multiplex PCR, the repertoire was profiled, and TCRdb retains in-frame clones only, with some absent. The table lists some 30,000 clones, approximately 85% of them singletons, with 25% to 30% in the top ten. The sequenced sample consisted of peripheral blood. This chain joins TRBV19 and TRBJ1-1; D unclear. The clonotype originates from a woman at least 80 years old with COVID-19, enrolled during active disease. This CDR3 is CAIRSTPGTEAFF. CDR3 nucleotide sequence: TGTGCCATCCGAAGCACTCCCGGTACTGAAGCTTTCTTT.